The 28 T cell receptor beta chains below were found in one sample sequenced in a study of PD-L1 blockade in urothelial cancer. Noted time point: pretreatment peripheral blood. The table came from immunoSEQ multiplex PCR; TCRdb's copy has only in-frame clones and leaves some out. The sample lists some 57,000 clones, around 84% seen once, with 1% to 1.5% in the top ten. Sequences were derived from PBMCs, sampled around atezolizumab (anti-PD-L1) treatment. The receptors derive from a man in his forties or fifties with urothelial cancer.

The rearrangement links TRBV9 to TRBJ2-5; 12 bases agree with TRBD2. From germline, CDR1 is SGDLS and CDR2 YYNGEE. The CDR3 runs 15 residues. With V trimmed by 4 bases and J by 5 bases, 6 bases remained unmatched. The CDR3 here is CASSPTSGRMETQYF. In DNA form, the CDR3 reads TGTGCCAGCAGCCCAACTAGCGGGAGGATGGAGACCCAGTACTTC.

J is TRBJ1-1 and V is TRBV7-8; D call uncertain. V shed 5 bases and J shed 3 bases, with 16 bases lying between them. The CDR3 has 15 amino acids. Per the germline V gene, CDR1 is SGHVS and CDR2 is FQNEAQ. In DNA form, the CDR3 reads TGTGCCAGCAGCCCACGGGGTCAGCTATACACTGAAGCTTTCTTT. Its protein is CASSPRGQLYTEAFF.

The chain recombines TRBV5-4 with TRBJ2-2, with 12 bases aligning to TRBD1. Germline V gene data show CDR1 as SGHNT and CDR2 as YYREEE (reference sequence). The CDR3 is made up of 15 amino acids. V lost 4 bases and J lost 6; bases outside the gene matches: 4. The CDR3 is CASSPGTGGPGELFF. The CDR3 DNA is TGTGCCAGCAGCCCTGGGACAGGGGGCCCCGGGGAGCTGTTTTTT.

This clone was counted only a few times. The chain links TRBV19 to TRBJ1-5; 7 bases line up with TRBD1. Germline V gene data show CDR1 as LNHDA and CDR2 as SQIVND (reference sequence). This CDR3 contains 17 residues. The V segment lost 5 bases and the J segment 4 bases; nucleotides outside the gene matches: 14. The CDR3 reads CASSVNRPGTANQPQHF. Written as DNA, the CDR3 is TGTGCCAGTAGTGTAAACCGCCCCGGGACAGCAAATCAGCCCCAGCATTTT.

The gene calls are TRBV27 and TRBJ2-3; perhaps TRBD2 as D (6 bases). The CDR3 loop spans 13 amino acids. Germline values: CDR1 MNHEY, CDR2 SMNVEV (reference sequence). Between the trimmed V and J ends, which lost 8 bases and 7 bases, there was a span of 16 bases. The CDR3 DNA reads TGTGCCAGCGCGGGGACCCCTGTTCATACGCAGTATTTT. Translating it yields CASAGTPVHTQYF.

The rearrangement links TRBV11-3 to TRBJ2-1; D is possibly TRBD2 (6 bases). V was clipped by 4 bases and J by 7 bases, with 11 bases between them. Germline V gene sequence: CDR1 SGHNT, CDR2 YENEEA. The CDR3 consists of 13 residues. The CDR3 coding sequence is TGTGCCAGCAGCTCGGAGGGCCAAAATGAGCAGTTCTTC. Translated, it gives CASSSEGQNEQFF. Combining the CDR3 with reference TRBV11-3 and TRBJ2-1 gives the whole variable domain EAGVVQSPRYKIIEKKQPVAFWCNPISGHNTLYWYLQNLGQGPELLIRYENEEAVDDSQLPKDRFSAERLKGVDSTLKIQPAELGDSAVYLCASSSEGQNEQFFGPGTRLTVL.

Here the CDR3 DNA reads TGTGCCAGCAGCTTAGGTGACGGGGATTTCTTT. Amino acids: CASSLGDGDFF. The J gene is TRBJ1-1, the V gene TRBV7-9, with D unclear. The V gene's germline CDR1 is SEHNR and CDR2 FQNEAQ (reference sequence). V lost 1 base to trimming and J lost 13 bases, with 10 bases between them. This CDR3 contains 11 residues.

V gene TRBV2 combines with J gene TRBJ1-1; D is undetermined. The CDR3 totals 11 residues. Per the germline V gene, CDR1 is SNHLY and CDR2 is FYNNEI. Trimming pared 6 bases from V and 6 bases from J, leaving 8 bases between. DNA of the CDR3: TGTGCCAGCAGGTCCCGGTCTGAAGCTTTCTTT. Its protein is CASRSRSEAFF.

This clone appeared a single time. The chain joins TRBV27 to TRBJ1-5; 8 bases are shared with TRBD1. This CDR3 is 15 amino acids long. Germline values: CDR1 MNHEY, CDR2 SMNVEV (reference sequence). The junction had 0 bases not matched to a gene; V was cut back by 0 bases and J by 2 bases. The CDR3 loop is CASSLSQGGNQPQHF. CDR3 DNA: TGTGCCAGCAGTTTATCACAGGGGGGCAATCAGCCCCAGCATTTT.

For the CDR3, the DNA is TGTGCCAGCAGCTTGGGCGGGGGTGGAGAGACCCAGTACTTC. It yields the protein CASSLGGGGETQYF. The chain joins TRBV5-6 to TRBJ2-5; 7 nucleotides line up with TRBD2. The CDR3 length is 14 residues. From germline, CDR1 is SGHDT and CDR2 YYEEEE. V shed 0 bases, J shed 4 bases, and the junction held 3 bases outside the gene matches.

V gene TRBV20-1 combines with J gene TRBJ2-1; D unresolved. The CDR3 runs to 10 residues. Trimming pared 5 bases from V and 4 bases from J, leaving 3 bases between. Looked up from germline, CDR1 is DFQATT and CDR2 is SNEGSKA (reference sequence). DNA of the CDR3: TGCAGTGCTCAATACAATGAGCAGTTCTTC. Amino acids: CSAQYNEQFF.

CDR3 sequence: CASSEWAGPQPQHF. The CDR3 DNA reads as TGTGCCAGCAGTGAATGGGCTGGGCCCCAGCCCCAGCATTTT. V gene TRBV2 combines with J gene TRBJ1-5; no clear D gene. The germline gives CDR1 SNHLY, CDR2 FYNNEI. V gave up 2 bases and J gave up 7 bases, with 12 bases separating them. This CDR3 has 14 amino acids. The full variable domain, rest sourced from reference TRBV2 and TRBJ1-5, is EPEVTQTPSHQVTQMGQEVILRCVPISNHLYFYWYRQILGQKVEFLVSFYNNEISEKSEIFDDQFSVERPDGSNFTLKIRSTKLEDSAMYFCASSEWAGPQPQHFGDGTRLSIL.

The chain carries TRBV9 and TRBJ2-1; 13 bases align to TRBD2. The CDR3 totals 16 residues. J gave up 6 bases and V 3 bases, and 6 bases lay outside the gene matches. Germline-derived CDR1 and CDR2 are SGDLS and YYNGEE. The CDR3 here is CASSGETSGRFNEQFF. CDR3 sequence (DNA): TGTGCCAGCAGCGGAGAGACTAGCGGGAGGTTCAATGAGCAGTTCTTC.

The chain carries TRBV27 and TRBJ1-1, with D possibly TRBD1 on 6 matching bases. The CDR3 contains 12 residues. In germline, CDR1 is MNHEY, CDR2 SMNVEV (reference sequence). With 9 bases removed from V and 1 base from J, the gap between germline ends came to 9 bases. The CDR3 here is CASTGSNTEAFF. In DNA form, the CDR3 reads TGTGCCAGTACAGGGTCGAACACTGAAGCTTTCTTT.

The rearrangement links TRBV6-1 to TRBJ1-1; tentative D call: TRBD1 (6 bases). This CDR3 has 14 amino acids. V dropped 5 bases and J dropped 3 bases, with 13 bases sitting between them. Germline V gene lookup returns CDR1 MNHNS and CDR2 SASEGT. CDR3 bases: TGTGCCAGCAGTTCCGGGACATTCTACACTGAAGCTTTCTTT. This codes for CASSSGTFYTEAFF.

As for this clone: A junction end diverges from the germline sequence, so it may reflect a read error. V is TRBV7-7 and J is TRBJ2-7, with D maybe TRBD1 (6 bases). Germline CDR1 and CDR2: SSHAT and FNYEAQ (reference sequence). The CDR3 is 15 amino acids. This CDR3 reads CASSPDSLSSYEQYF. CDR3 in DNA: TGTGCTAGCAGCCCGGACAGTCTGAGCTCCTACGAGCAGTACTTC.

The CDR3 spells CASSYGGGLNYGYTF. DNA of the CDR3: TGTGCCAGCAGTTATGGTGGGGGCTTAAACTATGGCTACACCTTC. The J gene is TRBJ1-2, the V gene TRBV6-6, with D maybe TRBD1 (6 bases). This CDR3 is built from 15 residues. The V end lost 3 bases, the J end lost 2 bases, and 13 bases lay between the germline ends. Germline V CDR1 and CDR2: MNHNY, SVGAGI (reference sequence).

The chain's CDR3 is CASSLGSGSSTDTQYF. The CDR3 DNA sequence: TGCGCCAGCAGCTTGGGGAGCGGGAGCTCGACAGATACGCAGTATTTT. The chain carries TRBV5-1 and TRBJ2-3; 8 nucleotides align to TRBD2. Trimming took 0 bases from V and 3 from J; bases not matched to a gene: 6. Germline V gene sequence: CDR1 SGHRS, CDR2 YFSETQ. The CDR3 loop spans 16 amino acids. Filled out from reference TRBV5-1 and TRBJ2-3, the complete variable domain reads KAGVTQTPRYLIKTRGQQVTLSCSPISGHRSVSWYQQTPGQGLQFLFEYFSETQRNKGNFPGRFSGRQFSNSRSEMNVSTLELGDSALYLCASSLGSGSSTDTQYFGPGTRLTVL.

The chain couples TRBV27 to TRBJ2-3, with D possibly being TRBD2 (6 bases). The V end lost 4 bases, the J end lost 6 bases, and 14 bases lay between the germline ends. The CDR3 has 14 amino acids. Germline V CDR1 and CDR2: MNHEY, SMNVEV (reference sequence). The DNA for the CDR3 is TGTGCCAGCAGTTACCAGAGAGGGAGGGATACGCAGTATTTT. Translating gives CASSYQRGRDTQYF.

The rearrangement uses TRBV11-2 and TRBJ2-7, with no clear D. The V end was cut by 5 bases, the J end by 1 base, with 9 bases between. The germline gives CDR1 SGHAT, CDR2 FQNNGV. CDR3 length: 13 amino acids. CDR3 coding DNA: TGTGCCAGCAGCGCCTCCAGGTCCTACGAGCAGTACTTC. Protein: CASSASRSYEQYF.

The gene calls are TRBV15 and TRBJ2-5, with a tentative D call TRBD2 (5 bases). Germline values: CDR1 LNHNV, CDR2 YYDKDF (reference sequence). Trimming removed 0 bases at V and 3 bases at J, with 17 bases between. CDR3 size: 17 residues. The CDR3 DNA sequence: TGTGCCACCAGCAGAGATTATTTGGCGGGCCAGAAAGAGACCCAGTACTTC. Its protein product is CATSRDYLAGQKETQYF.

The J gene is TRBJ2-1, the V gene TRBV5-8; 8 positions match TRBD2. Trimming took 3 bases from V and 12 from J; bases not matched to a gene: 17. CDR1 is SGHTS, CDR2 YDEGEE, per germline. The CDR3 is 16 residues long. The CDR3 nucleotides read TGTGCCAGCAGCTCAACCCCGGGACTAGGGTTGGAAGGGCAGTTCTTC. Translated, it gives CASSSTPGLGLEGQFF. The entire variable domain, with the rest obtained from reference TRBV5-8 and TRBJ2-1, is as follows: EAGVTQSPTHLIKTRGQQATLRCSPISGHTSVYWYQQALGLGLQFLLWYDEGEERNRGNFPPRFSGRQFPNYSSELNVNALELEDSALYLCASSSTPGLGLEGQFFGPGTRLTVL.

This clone was detected a few times. The genes are TRBV7-9 and TRBJ2-3, with 9 bases identical to TRBD2. The CDR3 extends over 16 amino acids. Per the germline V gene, CDR1 is SEHNR and CDR2 is FQNEAQ (reference sequence). V was clipped by 6 bases and J by 3 bases; unmatched bases: 10. CDR3 sequence: CASRSPLAGRTDTQYF. The CDR3 coding sequence is TGTGCCAGCAGGTCGCCCCTAGCGGGAAGAACAGATACGCAGTATTTT.

This clone is a singleton in its sample. CDR3 protein: CASTDSESPYEQYF. CDR3 nucleotide sequence: TGTGCCAGCACCGATTCGGAGAGCCCCTACGAGCAGTACTTC. This chain links TRBV21-1 with TRBJ2-7; whether TRBD2, the table's D call, matches the DNA was not checked. TRBV21-1 is a pseudogene. This CDR3 contains 14 residues.

Regarding this clone: One end of the junction varies from germline; a read error may be responsible. V and J are TRBV30 and TRBJ2-7; possibly TRBD2 for D (6 bases). Germline CDR1 is GTSNPN and CDR2 is SVGIG (reference sequence). This CDR3 has 13 residues. CDR3 nucleotides: TGTGCCTGGAGTGTATCTTTGGGTCGGGAGCTCCGATTC. This codes for CAWSVSLGRELRF.

V and J are TRBV7-6 and TRBJ2-5, with 7 bases that match TRBD1. Germline CDR1 reads SGHVS; CDR2 reads FNYEAQ. The CDR3 has 15 amino acids. V lost 1 base, J lost 5 bases, and 7 bases stayed unmatched. The CDR3 nucleotides read TGTGCCAGCAGCTTAGGACAGGGCATGGCCGAGACCCAGTACTTC. This translates into CASSLGQGMAETQYF.

The chain recombines TRBV19 with TRBJ1-1; 10 nucleotides align to TRBD1. The V segment lost 8 bases and the J segment 1 base; nucleotides outside the gene matches: 10. This CDR3 is built from 16 residues. CDR1 LNHDA and CDR2 SQIVND come from the germline V gene (reference sequence). CDR3 sequence (DNA): TGTGCCAGTTCCTTAGGGACAGGGGCGCGGAACACTGAAGCTTTCTTT. It yields the protein CASSLGTGARNTEAFF.

The genes are TRBV10-1 and TRBJ2-1, with TRBD1 matching 8 bases. CDR1 and CDR2 (germline): WNHNN, SYGVQD (reference sequence). After removal of 2 bases from V and 8 bases from J, the junction contained 11 bases not matched to a gene. This CDR3 is built from 16 residues. CDR3 in DNA: TGCGCCAGCAGTGAGACCAGACAGGGGTTGCAGGATGAGCAGTTCTTC. Amino acid sequence: CASSETRQGLQDEQFF.